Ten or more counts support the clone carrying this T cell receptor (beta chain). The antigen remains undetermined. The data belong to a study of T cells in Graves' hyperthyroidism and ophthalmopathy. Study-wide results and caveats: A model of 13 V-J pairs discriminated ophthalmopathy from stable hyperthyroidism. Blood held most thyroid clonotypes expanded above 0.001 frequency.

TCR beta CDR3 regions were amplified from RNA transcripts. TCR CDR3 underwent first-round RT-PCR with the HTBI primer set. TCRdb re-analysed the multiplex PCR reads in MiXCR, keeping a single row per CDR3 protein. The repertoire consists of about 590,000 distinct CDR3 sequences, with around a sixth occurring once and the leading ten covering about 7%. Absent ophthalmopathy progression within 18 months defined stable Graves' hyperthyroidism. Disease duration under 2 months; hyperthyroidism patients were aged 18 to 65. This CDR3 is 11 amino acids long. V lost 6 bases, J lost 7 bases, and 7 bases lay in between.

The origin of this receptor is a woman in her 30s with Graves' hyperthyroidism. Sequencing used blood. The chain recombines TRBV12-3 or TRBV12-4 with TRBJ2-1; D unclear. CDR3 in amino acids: CASSSENEQFF. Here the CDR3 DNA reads TGTGCCAGCAGCTCTGAGAATGAGCAGTTCTTC.